Shown below are 27 T cell receptor beta chains from a single sample sequenced in a study of blood T cells in healthy people across ages. A second PCR, run for roughly 6 to 11 cycles, used a sample-barcoded 5' primer plus a J-beta primer mix. Each CDR3 protein gets one entry after TCRdb re-called the 5' RACE reads with MiXCR. Among fewer than 900,000 distinct CDR3 sequences listed, under 40% were seen once. The material sequenced was blood. All receptors derive from a man in his late teens or twenties in good health.

This chain connects TRBV20-1 to TRBJ2-7; D gene unclear. Germline CDR1 DFQATT, CDR2 SNEGSKA (reference sequence). The ends were cut back, 1 base at V and 0 bases at J, with 10 bases in the middle. The CDR3 extends over 14 amino acids. In DNA, the CDR3 is TGCAGTGCTAGAGTGGACCCCCGCTCCTACGAGCAGTACTTC. This codes for CSARVDPRSYEQYF.

This clonotype was recorded a few times. This rearrangement joins TRBV20-1 to TRBJ2-1; D is unclear. The DNA end lines up better with TRBJ2-7; the J call may be wrong. The CDR3 is 16 amino acids. Germline CDR1 reads DFQATT; CDR2 reads SNEGSKA (reference sequence). The CDR3 loop is CSAVPQVNNAYNEQYF. The CDR3 DNA is TGCAGTGCGGTCCCCCAGGTGAACAACGCCTACAATGAGCAGTACTTC.

The chain's CDR3 is CASSLVGLAGVGKNIQYF. The CDR3 DNA sequence: TGTGCCAGCAGCTTGGTGGGACTAGCGGGGGTAGGAAAAAACATTCAGTACTTC. The rearrangement uses TRBV5-6 and TRBJ2-4, with 14 nucleotides matching TRBD2. The V gene's germline CDR1 is SGHDT and CDR2 YYEEEE. Trimming took 0 bases from V and 4 from J; bases not matched to a gene: 6. The CDR3 totals 18 residues.

This clonotype has ten or more counts. The chain has TRBV12-3 or TRBV12-4 and TRBJ2-5; D not resolved. This CDR3 is 13 amino acids long. V was pared by 3 bases and J by 10 bases, with 15 bases between. CDR3: CASSFSPPSGQYF. The CDR3 DNA sequence: TGTGCCAGCAGTTTCTCTCCCCCGTCGGGCCAGTACTTC.

This rearrangement joins TRBV9 to TRBJ2-2, with D perhaps matching TRBD2 (5 bases). Trimming stripped 8 bases from V and 0 bases from J, with 11 bases between. CDR3 length equals 14 residues. Germline V CDR1 and CDR2: SGDLS, YYNGEE. CDR3 sequence reads: CARSRTPNTGELFF. DNA for the CDR3: TGTGCCAGATCCAGGACTCCGAACACCGGGGAGCTGTTTTTT. Variable domain in full (rest from reference TRBV9 and TRBJ2-2): DSGVTQTPKHLITATGQRVTLRCSPRSGDLSVYWYQQSLDQGLQFLIQYYNGEERAKGNILERFSAQQFPDLHSELNLSSLELGDSALYFCARSRTPNTGELFFGEGSRLTVL.

DNA for the CDR3: TGTGCCATCAGTGAGTCGAGGACAGGGAAAGGGCGAGAGACCCAGTACTTC. Translated, it gives CAISESRTGKGRETQYF. The chain carries TRBV10-3 and TRBJ2-5; 8 nucleotides agree with TRBD1. The CDR3 extends over 17 amino acids. V trimming: 0 bases; J trimming: 4 bases; junction bases outside the gene matches: 10. Germline V gene sequence: CDR1 ENHRY, CDR2 SYGVKD.

The chain links TRBV5-1 to TRBJ1-4; tentative D call: TRBD1 (6 bases). With 3 bases removed from V and 5 bases from J, the gap between germline ends came to 11 bases. The CDR3 length is 14 residues. The germline V gene has CDR1 SGHRS and CDR2 YFSETQ. CDR3 sequence reads: CASSSDSTNEKLFF. The DNA of the CDR3 is TGCGCCAGCAGCTCGGACAGTACAAATGAAAAACTGTTTTTT.

This clonotype was seen only once. This rearrangement joins TRBV20-1 to TRBJ2-5, with 10 nucleotides matching TRBD1. Germline-derived CDR1 and CDR2 are DFQATT and SNEGSKA (reference sequence). There are 16 residues in the CDR3. CDR3 sequence: CGLTPVDRGVRETQYF. CDR3 sequence (DNA): TGCGGTCTGACTCCAGTGGACAGGGGGGTCCGTGAGACCCAGTACTTC.

This clonotype was recorded at least ten times. The rearrangement uses TRBV7-2 and TRBJ2-5; TRBD1 or TRBD2 may be the D gene (5 bases each). CDR3 length: 14 residues. In germline, CDR1 is SGHTA, CDR2 FQGNSA. V was shortened by 0 bases and J by 5 bases, with 10 bases between the two germline ends. The CDR3 sequence: CASSLAGEGETQYF. As DNA, the CDR3 is TGTGCCAGCAGCTTAGCGGGAGAGGGGGAGACCCAGTACTTC.

This chain joins TRBV27 and TRBJ2-1; D call uncertain. Between the trimmed V and J ends, which lost 6 bases and 4 bases, there was a span of 10 bases. Germline V CDR1 and CDR2: MNHEY, SMNVEV (reference sequence). The CDR3 loop spans 13 amino acids. CDR3 residues: CASRPDHYNEQFF. CDR3 nucleotide sequence: TGTGCCAGCAGACCGGACCATTACAATGAGCAGTTCTTC.

This clonotype showed up just a few times. The chain employs TRBV20-1 and TRBJ1-1; TRBD1 aligns across 9 bases. With V trimmed by 6 bases and J by 1 base, 9 bases remained unmatched. Germline assignment: CDR1 DFQATT and CDR2 SNEGSKA (reference sequence). CDR3 length: 15 amino acids. In nucleotides, the CDR3 is TGCAGTGCCCCTTCTGACAGGGGGGAGAACACTGAAGCTTTCTTT. It encodes CSAPSDRGENTEAFF.

The V call is TRBV2, the J call TRBJ1-2; 8 bases fit TRBD1. Germline CDR1 is SNHLY and CDR2 is FYNNEI. V was pared by 8 bases and J by 9 bases, with 8 bases of the junction left unmatched. The CDR3 extends over 12 amino acids. CDR3 sequence (DNA): TGTGCCAGCGGAGGGACAGGAAGAAGCTACACCTTC. The encoded protein is CASGGTGRSYTF.

The rearrangement joins TRBV7-9 to TRBJ2-7; either TRBD1 or TRBD2 may supply D (6 bases each). Trimming left V 3 bases short and J 0 bases short, with 18 bases between. The CDR3 runs to 17 residues. The germline CDR1 and CDR2 sequences are SEHNR and FQNEAQ (reference sequence). In DNA, the CDR3 is TGTGCCAGCAGCTTTAGTGGGGGGCAGGTGATCTCCTACGAGCAGTACTTC. This codes for CASSFSGGQVISYEQYF.

Comment on this clonotype: It may be a read error: a sequence one base away is much more abundant. This rearrangement joins TRBV12-3 or TRBV12-4 to TRBJ2-3; 8 nucleotides agree with TRBD2. The length of the CDR3 is 15 residues. The CDR3 nucleotides read TGTACCAGCAGTTTAGCGAACGGGGGGGCGGATACGCAGTATTTT. This encodes CTSSLANGGADTQYF.

This clonotype was counted ten times or more. V is TRBV2 and J is TRBJ2-7; a weak D match, TRBD2 (5 bases). The CDR3 runs to 12 residues. The V gene lost 6 bases and the J gene lost 6 bases, with 12 bases spanning the gap. Per germline, CDR1 SNHLY and CDR2 FYNNEI. DNA of the CDR3: TGTGCCAGCAGCGGAGACTACCGCGAGCAGTACTTC. This sequence encodes CASSGDYREQYF.

CDR3 region: CATGWDRNSPLHF. CDR3 nucleotide sequence: TGTGCCACAGGGTGGGACAGAAATTCACCCCTCCACTTT. The chain couples TRBV6-6 to TRBJ1-6; TRBD1 aligns across 7 bases. Germline assignment: CDR1 MNHNY and CDR2 SVGAGI (reference sequence). The CDR3 runs to 13 residues. J lost 7 bases, V lost 10 bases, and 7 bases had no gene match.

The genes are TRBV7-9 and TRBJ2-1, with unresolved D. The CDR3 is 11 amino acids. V was cut by 1 base and J by 11 bases, with 6 bases left in between. Germline values: CDR1 SEHNR, CDR2 FQNEAQ (reference sequence). The CDR3 region has the DNA TGTGCCAGCAGCTTAGTCGGCCAGCAGTTCTTC. Translated, it gives CASSLVGQQFF.

Of note for this clonotype: A much larger clone differs by one base, so this may be a read error. The genes are TRBV12-3 or TRBV12-4 and TRBJ2-5; D is uncertain. This CDR3 contains 12 residues. The CDR3 nucleotides are TGTACCAGCAGTCAAGTCGATGAGACCCAGTACTTC. It is translated as CTSSQVDETQYF.

The genes are TRBV7-9 and TRBJ1-2; no clear D gene. Germline CDR1 is SEHNR and CDR2 is FQNEAQ (reference sequence). This CDR3 is built from 17 residues. The ends were cut back, 1 base at V and 5 bases at J, with 20 bases in the middle. The CDR3 loop is CASSLDVEGTRLYGYTF. The CDR3, as DNA: TGTGCCAGCAGCTTAGATGTTGAGGGAACTAGGCTTTATGGCTACACCTTC.

This clonotype was detected only a few times. The chain carries TRBV4-3 and TRBJ1-2, with D possibly matching TRBD1 (6 bases). CDR1 and CDR2 (germline): LGHNA, YSLEER. This CDR3 region has 18 residues. Trimming stripped 1 base from V and 1 base from J, with 19 bases between. The CDR3 spells CASSQGRTVYSLNYGYTF. CDR3 in DNA: TGCGCCAGCAGCCAAGGGAGGACAGTATATTCACTTAACTATGGCTACACCTTC.

This rearrangement joins TRBV7-2 to TRBJ2-2, with D hard to call. Trimming pared 0 bases from V and 9 bases from J, leaving 14 bases between. Looked up from germline, CDR1 is SGHTA and CDR2 is FQGNSA. This CDR3 is built from 15 residues. The CDR3 is CASSLALPGSRELFF. The CDR3 DNA reads as TGTGCCAGCAGCTTAGCGTTGCCGGGCTCCAGGGAGCTGTTTTTT.

This clonotype has a count of ten or more. The rearrangement uses TRBV12-3 or TRBV12-4 and TRBJ2-3; D gene unclear. The CDR3 length is 15 residues. Trimming left V 1 base short and J 1 base short, with 9 bases between. CDR3 coding DNA: TGTGCCAGCAGTTTAGGCCTCCAGGGCACAGATACGCAGTATTTT. It codes for CASSLGLQGTDTQYF.

This clonotype was picked up many times. This chain connects TRBV10-3 to TRBJ2-5; 9 bases line up with TRBD2. Germline values: CDR1 ENHRY, CDR2 SYGVKD. The V gene end was trimmed by 3 bases and the J gene end by 2 bases; junction bases not matched to a gene: 4. The length of the CDR3 is 15 residues. The CDR3, as DNA: TGTGCCATCAGTGATCTAGCGGGGCCACAAGAGACCCAGTACTTC. Translating gives CAISDLAGPQETQYF.

A few counts support this clonotype. The chain uses TRBV24-1 and TRBJ2-1, with 10 bases matching TRBD1. J gave up 1 base and V 9 bases, and 2 bases lay outside the gene matches. The CDR3 has 14 residues. Germline V gives CDR1 KGHDR, CDR2 SFDVKD. CDR3 DNA sequence: TGTGCCACCGCGGGACAGGGGTCCTACAATGAGCAGTTCTTC. This gives the protein CATAGQGSYNEQFF.

This clonotype was observed many times. The rearrangement links TRBV4-1 to TRBJ2-5; possibly TRBD1 for D (5 bases). Looked up from germline, CDR1 is MGHRA and CDR2 is YSYEKL. Trimming stripped 0 bases from V and 11 bases from J, with 16 bases between. The CDR3 extends over 14 amino acids. The CDR3 spells CASSQDMAGQEQYF. CDR3 coding DNA: TGCGCCAGCAGCCAAGACATGGCAGGGCAGGAGCAGTACTTC.

The chain uses TRBV6-6 and TRBJ1-1, with TRBD1 as a possible D gene (5 bases). This CDR3 is 13 amino acids long. The ends were cut back, 2 bases at V and 7 bases at J, with 11 bases in the middle. Per the germline V gene, CDR1 is MNHNY and CDR2 is SVGAGI (reference sequence). CDR3 loop: CASSYAQGFEAFF. Here the CDR3 DNA reads TGTGCCAGCAGTTACGCTCAGGGTTTTGAAGCTTTCTTT.

In nucleotides, the CDR3 is TGTGCCTGGAGTGCCGGGACAGGGATAAGGTACGAGCAGTACTTC. Amino acids: CAWSAGTGIRYEQYF. V and J are TRBV30 and TRBJ2-7; 9 bases are shared with TRBD1. V was clipped by 1 base and J by 4 bases; unmatched bases: 8. This CDR3 is built from 15 residues. Germline values: CDR1 GTSNPN, CDR2 SVGIG (reference sequence).